Listed below are T cell receptor beta chains from one sample, sequenced in a study of T cells in Graves' hyperthyroidism and ophthalmopathy. Using its own MiXCR run on the multiplex PCR reads, TCRdb lists one record per CDR3 protein. Found here are 600,000 or so distinct CDR3 sequences, roughly 15% of them singletons; the top ten hold around 12%. Sequencing input: blood. The receptors stem from a woman between 45 and 65 years old with Graves' ophthalmopathy. CDR3s include the opening cysteine and the closing phenylalanine or tryptophan. The D gene is left open where the match is weak. Clone size appears in some rows only: once, few, many, or a class for an expanded clone.

J,V,size,D,DNA,CDR3
TRBJ2-5,TRBV5-1,few,TRBD2,TGCGCCAGCTCGATGCGAGCGGGAGGCGAGACCCAGTACTTC,CASSMRAGGETQYF
TRBJ1-4,TRBV2,many,-,TGTGCCAGCAGTGGCCATGATGAAAAACTGTTTTTT,CASSGHDEKLFF
TRBJ1-1,TRBV28,many,-,TGTGCCAGCATCTTAAGGGGCACTGAAGCTTTCTTT,CASILRGTEAFF
TRBJ2-4,TRBV6-1,-,-,TGTGCCAGCAGTGAATCGGGGTGGGATCATCCAGGTGCCAAAAACATTCAGTACTTC,CASSESGWDHPGAKNIQYF
TRBJ2-4,TRBV6-2/TRBV6-3,many,-,TGTGCCAGCAGTTCACCGCACTTCGTCCAGGCCAAAAACATTCAGTACTTC,CASSSPHFVQAKNIQYF
TRBJ1-1,TRBV28,many,-,TGTGCCAGCAGTCTTGGACGCCTTGAAGCTTTCTTT,CASSLGRLEAFF
TRBJ2-4,TRBV20-1,few,TRBD1,TGCAGTGCCACAACCCCGGGACAGGGAAAAAACATTCAGTACTTC,CSATTPGQGKNIQYF
TRBJ2-7,TRBV7-9,many,-,TGTGCCAGCAGCTACGGTCCCACCTACGAGCAGTACTTC,CASSYGPTYEQYF
TRBJ2-1,TRBV11-2,-,TRBD2,TGTGCCAGCAGCCCGCCGGGACTAGCGGGAATTAGCTCCTACAATGAGCAGTTCTTC,CASSPPGLAGISSYNEQFF
TRBJ2-7,TRBV7-9,many,TRBD2,TGTGCCAGCTCCTCGGGAGGGCGGGGATACGAGCAGTACTTC,CASSSGGRGYEQYF
TRBJ2-1,TRBV20-1,many,TRBD1,TGCAGTGCCTTGGTCGGGACAGGGGTGGGCAATGAGCAGTTCTTC,CSALVGTGVGNEQFF
TRBJ2-1,TRBV19,-,-,TGTGCCAGTAATAGATTCAGGGGTTCTTCACATGAGCAGTTCTTC,CASNRFRGSSHEQFF
TRBJ2-2,TRBV5-4,few,-,TGTGCCAGCAGCTTGTACGGCGTTAACACCGGGGAGCTGTTTTTT,CASSLYGVNTGELFF
TRBJ2-7,TRBV29-1,many,-,TGCAGCGTTGAAGTATCCGGGGGCGCCTACGAGCAGTACTTC,CSVEVSGGAYEQYF
TRBJ2-6,TRBV7-9,-,-,TGTGCCAGCAGCTTAGCGGGGTTGGGTACCTCCCTAGCTGGGGCCAACGTCCTGACTTTC,CASSLAGLGTSLAGANVLTF
TRBJ1-6,TRBV5-5,many,TRBD1,TGTGCCAGCAGCCCCGGACAGGACCCATATAATTCACCCCTCCACTTT,CASSPGQDPYNSPLHF
TRBJ2-3,TRBV27,many,TRBD1,TGTGCCAGCAGCCCCCAGCTCCGAACAGGGGGTAGCACAGATACGCAGTATTTT,CASSPQLRTGGSTDTQYF
TRBJ1-4,TRBV29-1,few,-,TGCAGCGCCAATCGGGGGGCTGATAATGAAAAACTGTTTTTT,CSANRGADNEKLFF
TRBJ2-3,TRBV7-8,many,TRBD2,TGTGCCAGCAGCTTATTCGGGGGGACGCACGCAGATACGCAGTATTTT,CASSLFGGTHADTQYF
TRBJ2-1,TRBV2,-,-,TGTGCCAGTACCGCTAAGCGGCCCTACAATGAGCAGTTCTTC,CASTAKRPYNEQFF
TRBJ2-1,TRBV11-3,many,-,TGTGCCAGCAGCTTAGATGGGCTTCCTGAGCAGTTCTTC,CASSLDGLPEQFF
TRBJ2-1,TRBV12-3/TRBV12-4,few,TRBD2,TGTGCCAGCAGTTTCGGGGGGGGCAATGAGCAGTTCTTC,CASSFGGGNEQFF
TRBJ2-1,TRBV11-3,many,TRBD2,TGTGCCAGCAGCTTAGTCGGTGTAGCGGGAGGGGACAATGAGCAGTTCTTC,CASSLVGVAGGDNEQFF
TRBJ2-1,TRBV2,-,-,TGTGCCAGCACAGGGCAAACCTACGAGCAGTTCTTC,CASTGQTYEQFF
TRBJ2-7,TRBV7-2,many,TRBD1,TGTGCCAGCAGCCCCCAGGGACAGCGACTTTACGAGCAGTACTTC,CASSPQGQRLYEQYF